Presented here are 16 T cell receptor beta chains from one specimen sequenced in a study of Ad26.COV2.S vaccination and SARS-CoV-2 variants. Treatment defined: about 20 received Ad26.COV2.S at low or high dose, single or two shots; about 5 received placebo; per-sample allocation not given. Sampling was done on day 63 after the first vaccine or placebo injection. Sequencing used immunoSEQ multiplex PCR; TCRdb keeps in-frame clones, though not all of them. The table includes about 500,000 clones, about nine tenths detected once. Specimen: peripheral blood, collected in a trial of Ad26.COV2.S vaccine versus placebo. The source is a person between 18 and 60 years old who received the Ad26.COV2.S COVID-19 vaccine or a placebo.

J is TRBJ1-5 and V is TRBV6-5; 9 positions match TRBD1. The ends lost 10 bases at V and 4 bases at J; junction bases unmatched: 5. The CDR3 is 13 residues long. Germline V gene sequence: CDR1 MNHEY, CDR2 SVGAGI. The DNA of the CDR3 is TGTGCCACAAACAGGGGGCTAAATCAGCCCCAGCATTTT. As protein: CATNRGLNQPQHF.

The J gene is TRBJ2-7, the V gene TRBV6-1, with 7 bases fitting TRBD1. The CDR3 loop spans 15 amino acids. V lost 3 bases to trimming and J lost 3 bases; unmatched junction nucleotides: 8. CDR1 and CDR2 (germline): MNHNS, SASEGT. The CDR3 DNA is TGTGCCAGCAGTGATATGGTGGCAGGGGGCTACGAGCAGTACTTC. As protein: CASSDMVAGGYEQYF.

This chain connects TRBV27 to TRBJ1-2, with TRBD1 matching 7 bases. After removal of 2 bases from V and 3 bases from J, the junction contained 12 bases not matched to a gene. There are 17 residues in the CDR3. Germline CDR1 is MNHEY and CDR2 is SMNVEV (reference sequence). CDR3 DNA sequence: TGTGCCAGCAGTTTAGGGGGACTTTCCCAGGGGGACTATGGCTACACCTTC. Protein: CASSLGGLSQGDYGYTF.

The V gene is TRBV2, the J gene TRBJ1-3; D call uncertain. The CDR3 loop spans 15 amino acids. Germline V gene sequence: CDR1 SNHLY, CDR2 FYNNEI. Between the trimmed V and J ends, which lost 8 bases and 0 bases, there was a span of 14 bases. Here the CDR3 reads CASPYMGNSGNTIYF. CDR3 DNA: TGTGCCAGCCCGTATATGGGCAACTCTGGAAACACCATATATTTT.

V gene TRBV4-1 combines with J gene TRBJ2-6; 7 positions agree with TRBD1. The CDR3 length is 19 residues. V shed 0 bases and J 0 bases; nucleotides not matched to a gene: 8. CDR1 and CDR2 from the germline V gene are MGHRA and YSYEKL. The CDR3 loop is CASSQETGQAPSGANVLTF. CDR3 DNA: TGCGCCAGCAGCCAAGAAACAGGACAGGCTCCCTCTGGGGCCAACGTCCTGACTTTC.

The rearrangement joins TRBV4-2 to TRBJ1-2, with D hard to call. This CDR3 region has 14 residues. From germline, CDR1 is LGHNA and CDR2 YNFKEQ. V was cut by 0 bases and J by 8 bases, with 13 bases left in between. CDR3 residues: CASSQDLERRGYTF. Here the CDR3 DNA reads TGTGCCAGCAGCCAAGATCTTGAACGTCGCGGCTACACCTTC.

The chain employs TRBV7-2 and TRBJ2-1, with TRBD2 matching 11 bases. Germline V gives CDR1 SGHTA, CDR2 FQGNSA. The CDR3 consists of 15 residues. V shed 5 bases, J shed 4 bases, and the junction held 4 bases outside the gene matches. The CDR3 loop reads CASSPTSGTYNEQFF. The CDR3, as DNA: TGTGCCAGCAGCCCGACTAGCGGGACTTACAATGAGCAGTTCTTC.

The chain carries TRBV9 and TRBJ2-1, with D tentatively TRBD2 (6 bases). CDR1 SGDLS and CDR2 YYNGEE come from the germline V gene. There are 15 residues in the CDR3. V gave up 4 bases and J gave up 7 bases, with 18 bases separating them. CDR3 region: CASSLGSFSRNEQFF. The CDR3 DNA follows: TGTGCCAGCAGCCTCGGGAGTTTTTCTAGGAATGAGCAGTTCTTC.

J is TRBJ2-1 and V is TRBV10-2; D not certain. V lost 3 bases and J 0 bases, leaving 12 bases between the germline ends. The CDR3 has 16 amino acids. Germline CDR1 WSHSY, CDR2 SAAADI. The CDR3 DNA is TGCGCCAGCAGTGAAACGAGGCCTTTCTCCTACAATGAGCAGTTCTTC. Translating it yields CASSETRPFSYNEQFF.

This clone was found a few times. The V gene is TRBV4-2, the J gene TRBJ1-3; maybe TRBD1 (6 bases). The CDR3 extends over 16 amino acids. CDR1 is LGHNA and CDR2 is YNFKEQ in the germline V gene. Trimming removed 0 bases at V and 0 bases at J, with 9 bases between. CDR3 sequence (DNA): TGTGCCAGCAGCCAAGAAGGACAGAGCTCTGGAAACACCATATATTTT. The encoded protein is CASSQEGQSSGNTIYF.

J is TRBJ1-2 and V is TRBV4-3; D is uncertain. CDR3 length equals 16 residues. The V end lost 5 bases, the J end lost 4 bases, and 20 bases lay between the germline ends. Germline V gives CDR1 LGHNA, CDR2 YSLEER. CDR3 DNA: TGCGCCAGCAGCAGATTAGGCGGCGCCAACCCCTATGGCTACACCTTC. It codes for CASSRLGGANPYGYTF.

The V and J genes are TRBV19 and TRBJ1-2; D gene uncertain. V was trimmed by 6 bases and J by 6 bases, leaving 8 bases between them. Germline CDR1 and CDR2: LNHDA and SQIVND (reference sequence). The CDR3 has 11 amino acids. The CDR3 here is CASRSRDGYTF. The CDR3 DNA reads TGTGCCAGTAGGTCAAGGGATGGCTACACCTTC.

V and J are TRBV7-9 and TRBJ2-2, with D possibly TRBD1 on 6 matching bases. Germline values: CDR1 SEHNR, CDR2 FQNEAQ (reference sequence). V was pared by 1 base and J by 0 bases, with 9 bases between. The CDR3 has 16 residues. This CDR3 reads CASSLVSGANTGELFF. The DNA of the CDR3 is TGTGCCAGCAGCTTAGTCTCAGGGGCGAACACCGGGGAGCTGTTTTTT.

This clone was seen only once. This chain connects TRBV25-1 to TRBJ2-7, with 7 bases lining up with TRBD2. Looked up from germline, CDR1 is MGHDK and CDR2 is SYGVNS. After removal of 1 base from V and 9 bases from J, the junction contained 6 bases not matched to a gene. The CDR3 is 13 amino acids. CDR3 bases: TGTGCCAGCAGTGAATGGGGGGGAAGGGTGCAGTACTTC. It yields the protein CASSEWGGRVQYF.

V usage is TRBV20-1 and J usage is TRBJ2-7, with 9 bases aligning to TRBD2. J lost 9 bases, V lost 2 bases, and 2 bases had no gene match. The CDR3 is 11 residues long. Germline loops: CDR1 DFQATT, CDR2 SNEGSKA (reference sequence). The CDR3 DNA is TGCAGTGCTAGACTAGCGGGATGGCAGTACTTC. The encoded protein is CSARLAGWQYF.

The rearrangement uses TRBV7-9 and TRBJ1-2; D perhaps matches TRBD1 (6 bases). V gave up 2 bases and J gave up 3 bases, with 13 bases separating them. The CDR3 runs to 15 residues. From germline, CDR1 is SEHNR and CDR2 FQNEAQ (reference sequence). This chain's CDR3 is CASSLWGGADYGYTF. The CDR3, as DNA: TGTGCCAGCAGCTTATGGGGGGGCGCCGACTATGGCTACACCTTC.